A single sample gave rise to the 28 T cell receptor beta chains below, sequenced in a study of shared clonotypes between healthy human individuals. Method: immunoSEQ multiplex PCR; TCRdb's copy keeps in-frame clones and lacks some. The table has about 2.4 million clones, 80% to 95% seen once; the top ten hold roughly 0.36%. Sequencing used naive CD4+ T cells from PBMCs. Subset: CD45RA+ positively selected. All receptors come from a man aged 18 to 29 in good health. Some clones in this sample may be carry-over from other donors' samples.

The CDR3 nucleotides read TGTGCCAGCAGCTCCCCTTGGGGACTAGCGTTCTACGAGCAGTACTTC. This translates into CASSSPWGLAFYEQYF. This chain connects TRBV11-2 to TRBJ2-7; TRBD2 matches 10 bases. J gave up 3 bases and V 4 bases, and 9 bases lay outside the gene matches. CDR3 length equals 16 residues. The germline V gene has CDR1 SGHAT and CDR2 FQNNGV.

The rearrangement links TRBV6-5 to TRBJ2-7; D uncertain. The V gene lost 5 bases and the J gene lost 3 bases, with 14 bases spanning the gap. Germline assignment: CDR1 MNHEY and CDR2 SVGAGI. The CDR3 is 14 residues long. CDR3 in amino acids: CASSTRERLYEQYF. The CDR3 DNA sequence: TGTGCCAGCAGTACACGAGAGCGCCTCTACGAGCAGTACTTC.

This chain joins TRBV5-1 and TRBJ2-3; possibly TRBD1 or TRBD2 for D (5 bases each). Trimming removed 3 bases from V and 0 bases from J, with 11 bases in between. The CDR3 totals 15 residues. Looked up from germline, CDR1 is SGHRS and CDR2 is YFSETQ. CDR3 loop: CASSSGRSSTDTQYF. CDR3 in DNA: TGCGCCAGCAGCTCGGGACGGTCGAGCACAGATACGCAGTATTTT.

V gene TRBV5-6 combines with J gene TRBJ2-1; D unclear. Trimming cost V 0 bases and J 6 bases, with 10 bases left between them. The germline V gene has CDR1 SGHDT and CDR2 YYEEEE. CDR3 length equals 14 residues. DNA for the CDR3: TGTGCCAGCAGCTTGGATAGACCCCCCAATGAGCAGTTCTTC. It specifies CASSLDRPPNEQFF.

The CDR3 spells CASSLPFRGDTGELFF. CDR3 sequence (DNA): TGTGCCAGCAGTTTGCCTTTCAGGGGCGACACCGGGGAGCTGTTTTTT. The chain recombines TRBV28 with TRBJ2-2, with D perhaps matching TRBD1 (6 bases). There are 16 residues in the CDR3. From germline, CDR1 is MDHEN and CDR2 SYDVKM. The germline V and J ends were trimmed by 3 bases and 3 bases, with 14 bases remaining between them.

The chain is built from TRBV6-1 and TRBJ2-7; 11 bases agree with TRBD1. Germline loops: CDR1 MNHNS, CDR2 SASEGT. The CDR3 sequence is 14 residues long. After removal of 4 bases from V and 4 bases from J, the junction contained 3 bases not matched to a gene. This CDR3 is CASSGGQGVYEQYF. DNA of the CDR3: TGTGCCAGCAGTGGGGGACAGGGGGTTTACGAGCAGTACTTC.

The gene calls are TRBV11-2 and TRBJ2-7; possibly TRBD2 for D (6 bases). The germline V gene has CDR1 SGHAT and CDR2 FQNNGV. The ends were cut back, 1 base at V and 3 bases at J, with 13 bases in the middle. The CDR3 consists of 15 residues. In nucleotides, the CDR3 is TGTGCCAGCAGCTTAGGCCGGGACTGGGTCTACGAGCAGTACTTC. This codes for CASSLGRDWVYEQYF.

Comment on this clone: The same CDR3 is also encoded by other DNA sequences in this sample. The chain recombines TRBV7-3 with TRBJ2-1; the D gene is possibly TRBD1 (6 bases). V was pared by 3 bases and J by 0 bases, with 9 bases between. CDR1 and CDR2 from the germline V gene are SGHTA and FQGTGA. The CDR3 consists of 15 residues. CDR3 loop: CASSFDRSSYNEQFF. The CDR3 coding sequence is TGTGCCAGCAGCTTTGACAGGAGCTCCTACAATGAGCAGTTCTTC.

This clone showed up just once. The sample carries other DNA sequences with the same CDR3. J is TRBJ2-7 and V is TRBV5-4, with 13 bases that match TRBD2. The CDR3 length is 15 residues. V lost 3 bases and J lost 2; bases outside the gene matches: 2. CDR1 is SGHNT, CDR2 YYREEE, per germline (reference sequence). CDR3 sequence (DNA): TGTGCCAGCAGCTCCGGGACTAGCGGGACCTACGAGCAGTACTTC. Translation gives CASSSGTSGTYEQYF.

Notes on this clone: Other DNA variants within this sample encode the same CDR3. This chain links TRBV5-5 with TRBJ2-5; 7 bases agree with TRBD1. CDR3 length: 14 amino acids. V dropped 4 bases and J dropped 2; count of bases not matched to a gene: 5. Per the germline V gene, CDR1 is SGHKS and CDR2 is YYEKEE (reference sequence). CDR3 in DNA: TGTGCCAGCAGCCCACAGGGGAGTCAAGAGACCCAGTACTTC. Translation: CASSPQGSQETQYF.

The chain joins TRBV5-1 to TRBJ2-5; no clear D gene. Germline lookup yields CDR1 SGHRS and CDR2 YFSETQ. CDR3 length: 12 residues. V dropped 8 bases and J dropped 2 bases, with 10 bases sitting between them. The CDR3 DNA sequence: TGCGCCAGTAACGACCTTCAAGAGACCCAGTACTTC. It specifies CASNDLQETQYF. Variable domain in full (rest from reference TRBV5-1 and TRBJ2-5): KAGVTQTPRYLIKTRGQQVTLSCSPISGHRSVSWYQQTPGQGLQFLFEYFSETQRNKGNFPGRFSGRQFSNSRSEMNVSTLELGDSALYLCASNDLQETQYFGPGTRLLVL.

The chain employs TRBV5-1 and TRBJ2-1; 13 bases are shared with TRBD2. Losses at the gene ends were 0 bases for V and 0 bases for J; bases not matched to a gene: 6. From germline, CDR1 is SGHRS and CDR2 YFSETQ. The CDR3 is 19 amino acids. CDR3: CASSLGATSGGSSYNEQFF. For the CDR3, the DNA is TGCGCCAGCAGCTTGGGAGCGACTAGCGGGGGGAGCTCCTACAATGAGCAGTTCTTC.

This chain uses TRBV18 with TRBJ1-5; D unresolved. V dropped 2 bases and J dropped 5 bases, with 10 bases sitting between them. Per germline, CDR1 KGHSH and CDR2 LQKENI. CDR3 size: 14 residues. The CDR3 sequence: CASSPISSDQPQHF. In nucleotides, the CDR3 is TGTGCCAGCTCACCAATAAGTTCGGATCAGCCCCAGCATTTT.

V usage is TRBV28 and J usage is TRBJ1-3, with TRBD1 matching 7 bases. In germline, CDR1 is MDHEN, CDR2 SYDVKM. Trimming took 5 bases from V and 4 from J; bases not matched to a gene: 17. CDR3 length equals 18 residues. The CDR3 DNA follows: TGTGCCAGCAGTCGTCCTACATACAGGGGAACGCCCGGAAACACCATATATTTT. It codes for CASSRPTYRGTPGNTIYF.

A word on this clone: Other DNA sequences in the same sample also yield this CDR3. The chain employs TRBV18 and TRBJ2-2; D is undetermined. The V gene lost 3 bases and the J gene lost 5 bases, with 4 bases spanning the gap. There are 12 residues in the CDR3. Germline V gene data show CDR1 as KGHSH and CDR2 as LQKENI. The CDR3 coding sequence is TGTGCCAGCTCACCCCAGACCGGGGAGCTGTTTTTT. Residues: CASSPQTGELFF.

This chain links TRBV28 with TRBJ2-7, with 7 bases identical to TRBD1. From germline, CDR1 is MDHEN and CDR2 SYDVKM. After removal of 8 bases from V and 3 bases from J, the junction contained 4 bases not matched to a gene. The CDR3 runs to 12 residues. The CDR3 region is CASGGQIYEQYF. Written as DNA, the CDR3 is TGTGCCAGCGGGGGACAGATCTACGAGCAGTACTTC.

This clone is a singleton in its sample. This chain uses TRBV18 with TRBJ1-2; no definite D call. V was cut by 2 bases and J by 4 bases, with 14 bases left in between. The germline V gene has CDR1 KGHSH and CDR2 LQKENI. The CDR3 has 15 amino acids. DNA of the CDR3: TGTGCCAGCTCACCAGGAGTGGGGAATAGCTATGGCTACACCTTC. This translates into CASSPGVGNSYGYTF.

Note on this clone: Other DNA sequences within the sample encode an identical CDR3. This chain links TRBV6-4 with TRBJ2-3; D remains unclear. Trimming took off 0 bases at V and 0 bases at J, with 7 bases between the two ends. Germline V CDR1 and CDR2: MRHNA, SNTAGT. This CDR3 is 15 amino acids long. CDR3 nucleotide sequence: TGTGCCAGCAGTGACTCGATCGGGAGCACAGATACGCAGTATTTT. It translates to CASSDSIGSTDTQYF.

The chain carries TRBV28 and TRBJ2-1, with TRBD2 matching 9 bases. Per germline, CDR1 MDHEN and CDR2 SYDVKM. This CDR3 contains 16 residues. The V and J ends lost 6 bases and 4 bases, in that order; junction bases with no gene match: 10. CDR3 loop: CASRPGGTSGYNEQFF. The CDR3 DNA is TGTGCCAGCAGACCGGGGGGAACTAGCGGGTACAATGAGCAGTTCTTC.

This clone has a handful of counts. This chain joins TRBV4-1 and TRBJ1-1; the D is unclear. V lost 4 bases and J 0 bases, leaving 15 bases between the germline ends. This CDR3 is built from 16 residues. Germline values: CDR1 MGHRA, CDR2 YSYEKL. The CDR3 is CASSLLRRNMNTEAFF. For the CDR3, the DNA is TGCGCCAGCAGCCTACTCAGGCGAAACATGAACACTGAAGCTTTCTTT.

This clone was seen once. The CDR3 nucleotides read TGTGCCAGCAGCAAGGTGACCATGGGGGCGACCGGGGAGCTGTTTTTT. Its translation is CASSKVTMGATGELFF. The rearrangement links TRBV5-5 to TRBJ2-2; a weak D match, TRBD1 (6 bases). The germline V gene has CDR1 SGHKS and CDR2 YYEKEE (reference sequence). CDR3 length: 16 residues. Trimming stripped 4 bases from V and 5 bases from J, with 18 bases between.

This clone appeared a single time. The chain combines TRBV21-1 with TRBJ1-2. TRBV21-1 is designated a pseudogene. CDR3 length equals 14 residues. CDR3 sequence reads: CASSPVLRDYGYTF. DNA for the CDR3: TGTGCCAGCAGCCCAGTCCTGCGGGACTATGGCTACACCTTC.

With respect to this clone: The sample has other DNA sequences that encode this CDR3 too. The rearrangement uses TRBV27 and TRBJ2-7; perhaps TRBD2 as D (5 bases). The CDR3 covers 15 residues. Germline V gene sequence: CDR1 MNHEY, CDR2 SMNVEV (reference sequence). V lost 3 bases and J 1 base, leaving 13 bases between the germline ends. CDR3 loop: CASSFGGGRSYEQYF. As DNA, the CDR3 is TGTGCCAGCAGTTTCGGAGGAGGCCGATCCTACGAGCAGTACTTC.

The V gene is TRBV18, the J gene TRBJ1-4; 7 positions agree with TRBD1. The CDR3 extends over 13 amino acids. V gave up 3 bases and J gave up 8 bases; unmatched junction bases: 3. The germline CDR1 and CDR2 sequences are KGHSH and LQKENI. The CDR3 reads CASSPQQGEKLFF. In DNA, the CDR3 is TGTGCCAGCTCACCTCAACAGGGGGAAAAACTGTTTTTT.

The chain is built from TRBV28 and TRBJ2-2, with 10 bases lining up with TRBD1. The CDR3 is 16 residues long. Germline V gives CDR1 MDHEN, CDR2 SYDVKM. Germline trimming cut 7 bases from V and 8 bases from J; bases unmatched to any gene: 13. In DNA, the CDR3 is TGTGCCAGCACCGAACTCGGGACAGGGGAAATAGGGGAGCTGTTTTTT. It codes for CASTELGTGEIGELFF.

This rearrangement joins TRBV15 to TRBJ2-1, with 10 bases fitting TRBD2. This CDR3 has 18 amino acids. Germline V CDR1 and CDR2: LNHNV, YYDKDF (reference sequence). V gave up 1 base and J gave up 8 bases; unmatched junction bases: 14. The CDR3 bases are TGTGCCACCAGCAGAGGATCCCCAACCGGGACTAGCGTCTATGAGCAGTTCTTC. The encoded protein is CATSRGSPTGTSVYEQFF.

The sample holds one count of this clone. In DNA, the CDR3 is TGTGCCAGCAGGGGAGCCGGGACGGAAAATTCACCCCTCCACTTT. Protein sequence: CASRGAGTENSPLHF. The chain uses TRBV27 and TRBJ1-6; possible D gene TRBD1, 5 bases. V gave up 6 bases and J gave up 7 bases, with 16 bases separating them. Germline lookup yields CDR1 MNHEY and CDR2 SMNVEV (reference sequence). The CDR3 is 15 residues long.

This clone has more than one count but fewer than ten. The CDR3, as DNA: TGTGCCAGCAGTCCCCGGGGGGCTTGGGGCTACACCTTC. This codes for CASSPRGAWGYTF. J is TRBJ1-2 and V is TRBV28, with D possibly matching TRBD1 (6 bases). This CDR3 has 13 residues. With 5 bases removed from V and 8 bases from J, the gap between germline ends came to 15 bases. Germline V gene sequence: CDR1 MDHEN, CDR2 SYDVKM.